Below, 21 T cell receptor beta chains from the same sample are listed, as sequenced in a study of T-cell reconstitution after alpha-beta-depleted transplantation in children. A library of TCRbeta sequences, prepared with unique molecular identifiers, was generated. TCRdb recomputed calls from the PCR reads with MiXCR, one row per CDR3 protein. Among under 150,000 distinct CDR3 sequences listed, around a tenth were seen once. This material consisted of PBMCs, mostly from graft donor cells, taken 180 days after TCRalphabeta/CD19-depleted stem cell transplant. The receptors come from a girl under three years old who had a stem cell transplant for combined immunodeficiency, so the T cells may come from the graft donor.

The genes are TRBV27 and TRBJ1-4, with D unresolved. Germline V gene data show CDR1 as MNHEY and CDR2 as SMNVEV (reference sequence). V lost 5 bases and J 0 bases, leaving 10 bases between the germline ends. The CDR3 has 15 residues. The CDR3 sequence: CASSARRATNEKLFF. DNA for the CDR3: TGTGCCAGCAGTGCCAGACGAGCAACTAATGAAAAACTGTTTTTT.

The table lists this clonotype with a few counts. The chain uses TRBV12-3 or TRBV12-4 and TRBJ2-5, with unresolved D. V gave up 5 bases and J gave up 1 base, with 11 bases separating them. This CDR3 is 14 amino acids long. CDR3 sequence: CASSANTFQETQYF. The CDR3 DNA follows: TGTGCCAGCAGTGCCAACACTTTCCAAGAGACCCAGTACTTC.

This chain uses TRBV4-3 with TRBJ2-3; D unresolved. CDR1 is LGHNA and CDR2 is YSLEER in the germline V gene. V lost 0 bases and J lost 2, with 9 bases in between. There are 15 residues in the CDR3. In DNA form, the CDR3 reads TGCGCCAGCAGCCAAGAAAAGCGACCCACAGATACGCAGTATTTT. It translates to CASSQEKRPTDTQYF.

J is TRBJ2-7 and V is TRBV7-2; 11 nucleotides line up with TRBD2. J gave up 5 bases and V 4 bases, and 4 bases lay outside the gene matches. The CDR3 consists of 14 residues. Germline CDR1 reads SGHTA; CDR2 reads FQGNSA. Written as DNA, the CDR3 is TGTGCCAGCAGCTCAGAGGGACTAGCGGACGAGCAGTACTTC. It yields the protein CASSSEGLADEQYF.

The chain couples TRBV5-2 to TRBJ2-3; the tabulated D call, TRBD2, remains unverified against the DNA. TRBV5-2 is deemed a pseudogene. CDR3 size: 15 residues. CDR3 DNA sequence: TGTGCCATGGGCCTCGGGCTCCGCTGCACAGATACGCAGTATTTT. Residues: CAMGLGLRCTDTQYF.

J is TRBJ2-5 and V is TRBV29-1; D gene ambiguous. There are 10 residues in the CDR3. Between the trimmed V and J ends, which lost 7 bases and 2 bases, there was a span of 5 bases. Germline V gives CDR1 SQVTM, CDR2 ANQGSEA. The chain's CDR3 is CSGAQETQYF. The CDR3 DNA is TGCAGCGGTGCACAAGAGACCCAGTACTTC.

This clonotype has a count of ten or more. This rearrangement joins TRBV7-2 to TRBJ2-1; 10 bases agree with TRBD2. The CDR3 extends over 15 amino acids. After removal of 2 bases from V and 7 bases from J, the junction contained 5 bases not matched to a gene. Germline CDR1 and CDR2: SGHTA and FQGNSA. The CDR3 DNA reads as TGTGCCAGCAGCTTACAGAGCGGGGGGGGTAATGAGCAGTTCTTC. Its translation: CASSLQSGGGNEQFF.

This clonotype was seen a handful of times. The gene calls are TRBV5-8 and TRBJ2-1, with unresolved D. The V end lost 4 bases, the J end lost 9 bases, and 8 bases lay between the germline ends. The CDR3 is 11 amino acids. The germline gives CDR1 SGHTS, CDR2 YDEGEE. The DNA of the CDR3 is TGTGCCAGCAGCCCGTCGGGTGAGCAGTTCTTC. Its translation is CASSPSGEQFF. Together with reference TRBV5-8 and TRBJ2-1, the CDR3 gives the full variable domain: EAGVTQSPTHLIKTRGQQATLRCSPISGHTSVYWYQQALGLGLQFLLWYDEGEERNRGNFPPRFSGRQFPNYSSELNVNALELEDSALYLCASSPSGEQFFGPGTRLTVL.

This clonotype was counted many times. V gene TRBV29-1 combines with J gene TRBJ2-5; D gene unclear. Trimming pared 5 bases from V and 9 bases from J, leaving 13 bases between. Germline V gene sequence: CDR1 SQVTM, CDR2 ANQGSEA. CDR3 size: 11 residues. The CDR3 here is CSVTMLSAQYF. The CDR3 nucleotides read TGCAGCGTTACGATGTTAAGCGCCCAGTACTTC.

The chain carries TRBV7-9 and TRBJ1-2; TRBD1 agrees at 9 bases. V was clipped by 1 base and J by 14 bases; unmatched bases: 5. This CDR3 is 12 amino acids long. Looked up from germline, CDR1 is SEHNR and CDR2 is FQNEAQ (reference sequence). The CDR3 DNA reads TGTGCCAGCAGCTTAGGGACAGGGGTGCCAACCTTC. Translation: CASSLGTGVPTF.

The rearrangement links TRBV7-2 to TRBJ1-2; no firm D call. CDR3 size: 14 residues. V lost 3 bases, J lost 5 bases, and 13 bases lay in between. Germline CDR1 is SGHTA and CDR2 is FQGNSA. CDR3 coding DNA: TGTGCCAGCAGCTTCTCCGGTTTGGGGTATGGCTACACCTTC. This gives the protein CASSFSGLGYGYTF.

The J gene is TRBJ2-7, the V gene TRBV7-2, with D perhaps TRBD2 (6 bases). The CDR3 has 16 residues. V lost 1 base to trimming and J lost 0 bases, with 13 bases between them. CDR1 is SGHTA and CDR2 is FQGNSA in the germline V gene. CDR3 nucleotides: TGTGCCAGCAGCTTAGGCGGCGCGGGGAGCTCCTACGAGCAGTACTTC. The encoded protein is CASSLGGAGSSYEQYF.

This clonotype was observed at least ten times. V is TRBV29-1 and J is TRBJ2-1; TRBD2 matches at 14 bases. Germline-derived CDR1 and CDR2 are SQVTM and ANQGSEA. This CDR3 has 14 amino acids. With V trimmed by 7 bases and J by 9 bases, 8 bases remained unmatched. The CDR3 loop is CSGRLAGGPTEQFF. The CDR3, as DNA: TGCAGCGGTCGACTAGCGGGAGGGCCCACTGAGCAGTTCTTC.

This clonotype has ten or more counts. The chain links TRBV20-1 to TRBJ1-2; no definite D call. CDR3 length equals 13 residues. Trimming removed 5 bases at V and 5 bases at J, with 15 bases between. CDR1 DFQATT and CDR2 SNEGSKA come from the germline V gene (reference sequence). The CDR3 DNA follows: TGCAGTGCTGCGCGACGGCGCCCTTATGGCTACACCTTC. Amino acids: CSAARRRPYGYTF.

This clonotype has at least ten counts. As DNA, the CDR3 is TGCGCCAGCAGCCAGGGGGCGAGGCAGCCCCAGCATTTT. This translates into CASSQGARQPQHF. This chain links TRBV10-2 with TRBJ1-5, with 8 bases that match TRBD1. The ends lost 6 bases at V and 7 bases at J; junction bases unmatched: 5. The CDR3 contains 13 residues. Germline V gene data show CDR1 as WSHSY and CDR2 as SAAADI.

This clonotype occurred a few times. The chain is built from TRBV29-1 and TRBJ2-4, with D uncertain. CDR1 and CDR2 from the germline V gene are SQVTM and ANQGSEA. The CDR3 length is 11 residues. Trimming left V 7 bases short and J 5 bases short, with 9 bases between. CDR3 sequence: CSGISQNIQYF. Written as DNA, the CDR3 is TGCAGCGGGATTTCCCAAAACATTCAGTACTTC.

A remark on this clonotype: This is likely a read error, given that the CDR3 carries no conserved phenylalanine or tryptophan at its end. The CDR3 region has the DNA TGCAGTGCTGGCACAGGGGGCTCAGGGAAGACCCAGTACTTG. Encoded protein: CSAGTGGSGKTQYL. V gene TRBV20-1 combines with J gene TRBJ2-5, with 9 positions matching TRBD1. Trimming cost V 5 bases and J 6 bases; bases outside gene matches: 10. This CDR3 region has 14 residues. Germline V CDR1 and CDR2: DFQATT, SNEGSKA (reference sequence).

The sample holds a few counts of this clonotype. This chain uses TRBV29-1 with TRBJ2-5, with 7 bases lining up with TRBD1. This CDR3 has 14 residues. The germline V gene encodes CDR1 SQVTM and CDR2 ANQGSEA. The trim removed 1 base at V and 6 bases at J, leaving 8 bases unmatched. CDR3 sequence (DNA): TGCAGCGTTGAAGGCTGGACAGGTTTGAAGACCCAGTACTTC. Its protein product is CSVEGWTGLKTQYF.

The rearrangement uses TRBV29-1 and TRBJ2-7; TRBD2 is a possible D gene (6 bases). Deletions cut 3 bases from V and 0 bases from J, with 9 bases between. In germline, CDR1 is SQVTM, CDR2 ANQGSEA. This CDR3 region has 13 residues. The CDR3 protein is CSVDSGSSYEQYF. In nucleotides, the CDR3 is TGCAGCGTTGACTCCGGGAGCTCCTACGAGCAGTACTTC.

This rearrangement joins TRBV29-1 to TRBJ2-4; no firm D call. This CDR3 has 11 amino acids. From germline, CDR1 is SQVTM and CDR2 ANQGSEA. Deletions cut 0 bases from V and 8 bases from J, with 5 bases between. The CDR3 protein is CSVEEADIQYF. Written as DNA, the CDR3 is TGCAGCGTTGAAGAGGCGGACATTCAGTACTTC.

The CDR3: CASSVVDRSYSGANVLTF. In DNA, the CDR3 is TGTGCCAGCAGCGTAGTAGACAGGTCTTACTCTGGGGCCAACGTCCTGACTTTC. V and J are TRBV9 and TRBJ2-6; D is possibly TRBD1 (6 bases). CDR1 is SGDLS and CDR2 is YYNGEE in the germline V gene. The CDR3 spans 18 residues. V gave up 0 bases and J gave up 0 bases, with 13 bases separating them. Supplemented by reference TRBV9 and TRBJ2-6, the full variable domain reads DSGVTQTPKHLITATGQRVTLRCSPRSGDLSVYWYQQSLDQGLQFLIQYYNGEERAKGNILERFSAQQFPDLHSELNLSSLELGDSALYFCASSVVDRSYSGANVLTFGAGSRLTVL.